Shown below are 22 T cell receptor beta chains from a single sample sequenced in a study of T cell changes during pregnancy in multiple sclerosis (dated by TCRdb to between 2018 and 2021). The library was made by the immunoSEQ multiplex PCR assay. Not all clones reach the TCRdb copy of this immuneACCESS table, which keeps in-frame sequences only. Checked studies attribute under half of the gap to unresolved V genes and leave the rest unexplained. Recorded for this sample are 45,000 to 60,000 clones; roughly 90% of them occurred a single time. Jointly, the top ten make up 2.5% to 3.5% of the sample. The material was CD8+ T cells from peripheral blood mononuclear cells, obtained before pregnancy. These receptors came from a female donor with multiple sclerosis, enrolled in a pregnancy study.

This clone was seen just once. The V and J genes are TRBV5-6 and TRBJ2-7; TRBD1 agrees at 8 bases. CDR1 and CDR2 (germline): SGHDT, YYEEEE. CDR3 size: 12 residues. V was pared by 4 bases and J by 10 bases, with 7 bases of the junction left unmatched. CDR3 amino acids: CASSQPGGSQYF. The DNA of the CDR3 is TGTGCCAGCAGCCAGCCAGGGGGCTCTCAGTACTTC.

The chain combines TRBV11-2 with TRBJ2-7; 11 bases align to TRBD2. The germline CDR1 and CDR2 sequences are SGHAT and FQNNGV. The ends lost 7 bases at V and 0 bases at J; junction bases unmatched: 5. The CDR3 length is 15 residues. Here the CDR3 DNA reads TGTGCCAGCACCATAGCGGGGGGGAACTCCTACGAGCAGTACTTC. It is translated as CASTIAGGNSYEQYF.

This clone was observed a handful of times. The rearrangement uses TRBV10-2 and TRBJ1-1; D perhaps matches TRBD1 (6 bases). Germline V lookup: CDR1 WSHSY, CDR2 SAAADI. The V end lost 8 bases, the J end lost 1 base, and 17 bases lay between the germline ends. This CDR3 has 15 amino acids. The CDR3 spells CASGPGDRPNTEAFF. As DNA, the CDR3 is TGCGCCAGCGGGCCTGGAGACAGGCCGAACACTGAAGCTTTCTTT.

V usage is TRBV9 and J usage is TRBJ2-7, with TRBD1 identical over 7 bases. With 3 bases clipped from V and 4 bases from J, the junction kept 4 bases outside the gene matches. The CDR3 runs to 13 residues. CDR1 and CDR2 (germline): SGDLS, YYNGEE. The DNA for the CDR3 is TGTGCCAGCAGCGGGGGGACAGCATACGAGCAGTACTTC. It codes for CASSGGTAYEQYF.

CDR3 sequence: CAWSAGQGRDIQYF. CDR3 in DNA: TGTGCCTGGAGCGCGGGACAGGGTCGGGACATTCAGTACTTC. The rearrangement links TRBV30 to TRBJ2-4, with TRBD1 matching over 9 bases. The CDR3 is 14 residues long. Germline V gene sequence: CDR1 GTSNPN, CDR2 SVGIG (reference sequence). V was clipped by 3 bases and J by 8 bases; unmatched bases: 8.

This clone has a single count. The V call is TRBV27, the J call TRBJ1-2; 9 bases align to TRBD1. The CDR3 has 14 amino acids. V was clipped by 3 bases and J by 2 bases; unmatched bases: 1. Germline V CDR1 and CDR2: MNHEY, SMNVEV (reference sequence). CDR3 DNA sequence: TGTGCCAGCAGTTTCGGACAGGGGAACTATGGCTACACCTTC. This sequence encodes CASSFGQGNYGYTF.

This clone was picked up one time. The chain has TRBV5-6 and TRBJ2-1, with D unresolved. V lost 0 bases to trimming and J lost 7 bases, with 8 bases between them. CDR3 length: 13 residues. In germline, CDR1 is SGHDT, CDR2 YYEEEE. CDR3 in amino acids: CASSLGEPNEQFF. Here the CDR3 DNA reads TGTGCCAGCAGCTTGGGCGAGCCAAATGAGCAGTTCTTC.

CDR3 nucleotide sequence: TGTGCCAGCAGTCTCGGGACAGCCCCGACCTACGAGCAGTACTTC. Its translation: CASSLGTAPTYEQYF. The chain employs TRBV27 and TRBJ2-7, with TRBD1 matching 7 bases. Unmatched junction bases numbered 9, after V lost 5 bases and J lost 2 bases. CDR3 size: 15 residues. Germline CDR1 and CDR2: MNHEY and SMNVEV (reference sequence).

In this sample, this clone turned up a few times. The CDR3 DNA is TGTGCCAGCAGCCTCTATACGACAGGGAGGCTAGGTGGCTACACCTTC. Its protein is CASSLYTTGRLGGYTF. V gene TRBV5-6 combines with J gene TRBJ1-2; 7 bases map to TRBD1. The J segment lost 7 bases and the V segment lost 4 bases, leaving 16 bases of the junction unmatched. In germline, CDR1 is SGHDT, CDR2 YYEEEE. The CDR3 is made up of 16 amino acids.

With regard to this clone: A junction end diverges from the germline sequence, so it may reflect a read error. This chain connects TRBV11-2 to TRBJ1-1; D is ambiguous. In germline, CDR1 is SGHAT, CDR2 FQNNGV. The length of the CDR3 is 16 residues. CDR3 sequence reads: CASSLGYGRVKTEAFF. As DNA, the CDR3 is TGTGCCAGCAGCTTAGGATATGGGCGGGTGAAAACTGAAGCTTTCTTT.

The V call is TRBV6-1, the J call TRBJ2-7; the D gene is possibly TRBD1 (6 bases). The CDR3 contains 13 residues. Germline lookup yields CDR1 MNHNS and CDR2 SASEGT. V shed 8 bases and J shed 5 bases, with 16 bases lying between them. CDR3 residues: CASLWQGSDEQYF. CDR3 coding DNA: TGTGCCAGCCTCTGGCAGGGGAGCGACGAGCAGTACTTC.

V is TRBV14 and J is TRBJ2-5; 8 nucleotides match TRBD2. CDR3 length equals 16 residues. The germline CDR1 and CDR2 sequences are SGHDN and FVKESK. Unmatched junction bases numbered 6, after V lost 1 base and J lost 2 bases. The CDR3 sequence: CASSQAGLGPQETQYF. In DNA form, the CDR3 reads TGTGCCAGCAGCCAAGCGGGACTAGGTCCTCAAGAGACCCAGTACTTC.

This rearrangement joins TRBV11-2 to TRBJ2-5; the D is unclear. V dropped 5 bases and J dropped 0 bases, with 10 bases sitting between them. The length of the CDR3 is 14 residues. Germline V gene lookup returns CDR1 SGHAT and CDR2 FQNNGV. In nucleotides, the CDR3 is TGTGCCAGCAGCCAAAATCAGGACCAAGAGACCCAGTACTTC. This codes for CASSQNQDQETQYF.

CDR3 residues: CASSYLGRGGTYEQYF. The CDR3, as DNA: TGTGCCAGCAGTTATCTTGGTCGCGGGGGCACCTACGAGCAGTACTTC. The rearrangement uses TRBV6-6 and TRBJ2-7; D is perhaps TRBD2 (7 bases). This CDR3 has 16 amino acids. CDR1 MNHNY and CDR2 SVGAGI come from the germline V gene (reference sequence). Deletions cut 3 bases from V and 2 bases from J, with 17 bases between.

V is TRBV10-3 and J is TRBJ2-3; 7 bases line up with TRBD1. There are 15 residues in the CDR3. V gave up 10 bases and J gave up 4 bases; unmatched junction bases: 14. The germline V gene has CDR1 ENHRY and CDR2 SYGVKD. The CDR3 sequence: CASQLQGFEADTQYF. The CDR3 coding sequence is TGTGCCAGCCAATTACAGGGGTTTGAGGCAGATACGCAGTATTTT.

The table lists this clone with a count of one. This rearrangement joins TRBV14 to TRBJ1-2; weak D call: TRBD1 (5 bases). The germline V gene has CDR1 SGHDN and CDR2 FVKESK. V shed 3 bases and J shed 4 bases, with 15 bases lying between them. There are 15 residues in the CDR3. In DNA, the CDR3 is TGTGCCAGCAGCCAGGATCAAGGCAGGGTCTATGGCTACACCTTC. This gives the protein CASSQDQGRVYGYTF. The whole variable domain, filled in from reference TRBV14 and TRBJ1-2, reads EAGVTQFPSHSVIEKGQTVTLRCDPISGHDNLYWYRRVMGKEIKFLLHFVKESKQDESGMPNNRFLAERTGGTYSTLKVQPAELEDSGVYFCASSQDQGRVYGYTFGSGTRLTVV.

V is TRBV6-4 and J is TRBJ1-2, with 7 positions matching TRBD1. The CDR3 sequence is 16 residues long. Germline CDR1 MRHNA, CDR2 SNTAGT. The J segment lost 4 bases and the V segment lost 3 bases, leaving 11 bases of the junction unmatched. The CDR3 sequence: CASSEEGDSRLYGYTF. The DNA of the CDR3 is TGTGCCAGCAGTGAGGAGGGGGACAGCCGACTCTATGGCTACACCTTC.

The J gene is TRBJ1-2, the V gene TRBV9, with D perhaps TRBD1 (6 bases). CDR3 size: 15 residues. Germline V gene lookup returns CDR1 SGDLS and CDR2 YYNGEE. Trimming shortened V by 0 bases and J by 2 bases, and 11 bases separated the two germline ends. The CDR3 DNA reads TGTGCCAGCAGCGTAGCTCGACAGGCAAACTATGGCTACACCTTC. Encoded protein: CASSVARQANYGYTF.

The V call is TRBV25-1, the J call TRBJ2-5, with 9 positions matching TRBD1. Trimming took 4 bases from V and 3 from J; bases not matched to a gene: 3. Germline V gene data show CDR1 as MGHDK and CDR2 as SYGVNS. The CDR3 is 14 residues long. The CDR3: CASSGDRGKETQYF. CDR3 sequence (DNA): TGTGCCAGCAGTGGTGACAGGGGGAAAGAGACCCAGTACTTC.

The J gene is TRBJ2-7, the V gene TRBV5-5, with 7 nucleotides matching TRBD1. The J segment lost 5 bases and the V segment lost 3 bases, leaving 11 bases of the junction unmatched. CDR3 length equals 15 residues. Germline V gives CDR1 SGHKS, CDR2 YYEKEE (reference sequence). The DNA for the CDR3 is TGTGCCAGCAGCTCTTCAAGGACAGGCTACCACGAGCAGTACTTC. This sequence encodes CASSSSRTGYHEQYF.

The gene calls are TRBV30 and TRBJ2-1; weak D call: TRBD2 (7 bases). The CDR3 consists of 14 residues. V was cut by 3 bases and J by 3 bases, with 12 bases left in between. Germline CDR1 is GTSNPN and CDR2 is SVGIG (reference sequence). For the CDR3, the DNA is TGTGCCTGGAGCTTAGGGGGGGGCTACAATGAGCAGTTCTTC. Protein sequence: CAWSLGGGYNEQFF.

This clone has only one observation. The chain recombines TRBV29-1 with TRBJ2-1; possibly TRBD2 for D (5 bases). CDR1 SQVTM and CDR2 ANQGSEA come from the germline V gene. Between the trimmed V and J ends, which lost 7 bases and 8 bases, there was a span of 15 bases. The CDR3 spans 12 residues. CDR3 bases: TGCAGCGCCCCCCCCCGGACTTATGAGCAGTTCTTC. Protein product: CSAPPRTYEQFF.